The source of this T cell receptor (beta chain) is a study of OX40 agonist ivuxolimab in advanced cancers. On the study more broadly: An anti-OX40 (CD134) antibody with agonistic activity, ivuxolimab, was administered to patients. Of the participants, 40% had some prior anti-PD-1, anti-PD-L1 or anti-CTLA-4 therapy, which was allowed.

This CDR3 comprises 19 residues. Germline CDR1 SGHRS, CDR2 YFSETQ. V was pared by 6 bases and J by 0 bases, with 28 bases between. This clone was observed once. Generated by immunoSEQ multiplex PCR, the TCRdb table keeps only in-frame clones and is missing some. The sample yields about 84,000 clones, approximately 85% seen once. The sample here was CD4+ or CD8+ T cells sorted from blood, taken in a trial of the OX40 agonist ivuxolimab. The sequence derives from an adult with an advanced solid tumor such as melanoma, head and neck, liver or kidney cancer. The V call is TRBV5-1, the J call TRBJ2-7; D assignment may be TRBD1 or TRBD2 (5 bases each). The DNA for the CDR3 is TGCGCCAGCACCAGACTTACGGGACGCGCGGACGTATACTCCTACGAGCAGTACTTC. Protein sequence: CASTRLTGRADVYSYEQYF.